A single sample gave rise to the 12 T cell receptor beta chains below, sequenced in a study of T cells in narcolepsy (dated by TCRdb to between 2017 and 2018). Library preparation was by the immunoSEQ multiplex PCR assay. As stored in TCRdb, this immuneACCESS dataset retains in-frame rearrangements with V and J assigned. A fraction of the clones does not appear; measured against another copy, unresolved V genes explain less than half of the discrepancy, and the remainder lacks a known reason. The sample has some 34,000 clones on record, 85% to 90% of them singletons. The ten largest clonotypes hold more than 0.95% of the sample. The sample comprised CD45RA- memory CD4+ T cells from PBMCs. This specimen's cell subset or site label, interpreted: memory T cells sorted ex vivo from peripheral blood. The receptors were gathered from a human donor with narcolepsy.

The chain employs TRBV7-9 and TRBJ1-4; the D gene is possibly TRBD1 (5 bases). Between the trimmed V and J ends, which lost 5 bases and 3 bases, there was a span of 10 bases. CDR1 is SEHNR and CDR2 is FQNEAQ in the germline V gene (reference sequence). CDR3 length equals 14 residues. CDR3 residues: CASSLGTSNEKLFF. CDR3 DNA: TGTGCCAGCAGCCTTGGGACCTCTAATGAAAAACTGTTTTTT.

For the CDR3, the DNA is TGTGCCAGCAGCTTAGTAGGGGGAACACAGCCCCAGCATTTT. Encoded protein: CASSLVGGTQPQHF. This sequence joins TRBV11-2 and TRBJ1-5, with D perhaps TRBD1 (6 bases). The germline CDR1 and CDR2 sequences are SGHAT and FQNNGV. The V end lost 1 base, the J end lost 7 bases, and 11 bases lay between the germline ends. This CDR3 region has 14 residues.

The V gene is TRBV29-1, the J gene TRBJ2-7; 7 bases are a match to TRBD2. The CDR3 totals 13 residues. Looked up from germline, CDR1 is SQVTM and CDR2 is ANQGSEA. V was clipped by 7 bases and J by 5 bases; unmatched bases: 11. CDR3 in DNA: TGCAGCGCAACGGGAGGCGGGAGCCACGAGCAGTACTTC. This gives the protein CSATGGGSHEQYF.

The chain joins TRBV18 to TRBJ1-3, with 7 nucleotides matching TRBD1. The CDR3 has 16 amino acids. Germline values: CDR1 KGHSH, CDR2 LQKENI. J lost 0 bases, V lost 5 bases, and 7 bases had no gene match. CDR3 sequence reads: CASSSRDSSSGNTIYF. The CDR3 DNA reads as TGTGCCAGCTCATCCAGGGACAGTAGCTCTGGAAACACCATATATTTT.

V gene TRBV11-2 combines with J gene TRBJ1-1; 7 bases map to TRBD1. This CDR3 region has 14 residues. The V and J ends lost 6 bases and 2 bases, in that order; junction bases with no gene match: 6. The germline V gene encodes CDR1 SGHAT and CDR2 FQNNGV. CDR3 coding DNA: TGTGCCAGCAGAAGAACAGGGGCTAACACTGAAGCTTTCTTT. Protein sequence: CASRRTGANTEAFF.

This clone occurred a few times. This chain joins TRBV5-1 and TRBJ1-1; D remains ambiguous. Germline V gives CDR1 SGHRS, CDR2 YFSETQ. This CDR3 comprises 11 residues. The ends were cut back, 6 bases at V and 5 bases at J, with 8 bases in the middle. CDR3 in DNA: TGCGCCAGCAACGATGGGACTGAAGCTTTCTTT. Translating gives CASNDGTEAFF. Full variable domain (missing parts from reference TRBV5-1 and TRBJ1-1): KAGVTQTPRYLIKTRGQQVTLSCSPISGHRSVSWYQQTPGQGLQFLFEYFSETQRNKGNFPGRFSGRQFSNSRSEMNVSTLELGDSALYLCASNDGTEAFFGQGTRLTVV.

This clone was recorded a few times. The rearrangement joins TRBV28 to TRBJ2-7; D gene unclear. The length of the CDR3 is 14 residues. V was pared by 5 bases and J by 0 bases, with 11 bases between. Germline CDR1 MDHEN, CDR2 SYDVKM. For the CDR3, the DNA is TGTGCCAGCAGTCCCCATAGAAGCTCCTACGAGCAGTACTTC. This gives the protein CASSPHRSSYEQYF.

The gene calls are TRBV10-3 and TRBJ2-5, with 10 bases aligning to TRBD2. After removal of 7 bases from V and 3 bases from J, the junction contained 8 bases not matched to a gene. This CDR3 is 15 amino acids long. In germline, CDR1 is ENHRY, CDR2 SYGVKD. CDR3 DNA sequence: TGTGCCATCAAGGGCGGAGCGGGGGGGAAAGAGACCCAGTACTTC. As protein: CAIKGGAGGKETQYF.

The chain couples TRBV6-1 to TRBJ1-6; perhaps TRBD1 as D (6 bases). Trimming removed 2 bases from V and 7 bases from J, with 15 bases in between. The CDR3 length is 16 residues. In germline, CDR1 is MNHNS, CDR2 SASEGT. Here the CDR3 reads CASSESRTARNSPLHF. The CDR3 DNA sequence: TGTGCCAGCAGTGAAAGTCGGACAGCGAGAAATTCACCCCTCCACTTT.

The chain uses TRBV4-3 and TRBJ1-2; D gene ambiguous. V lost 1 base and J 0 bases, leaving 9 bases between the germline ends. Germline V gene data show CDR1 as LGHNA and CDR2 as YSLEER. The CDR3 consists of 15 residues. The CDR3 reads CASSQGYGANYGYTF. As DNA, the CDR3 is TGCGCCAGCAGCCAAGGCTACGGGGCTAACTATGGCTACACCTTC.

The chain carries TRBV5-1 and TRBJ1-1, with D possibly being TRBD1 (5 bases). V lost 4 bases to trimming and J lost 1 base, with 14 bases between them. The CDR3 loop spans 15 amino acids. Germline assignment: CDR1 SGHRS and CDR2 YFSETQ. CDR3 residues: CASSPYGAQNTEAFF. In DNA, the CDR3 is TGCGCCAGCAGCCCCTATGGGGCCCAGAACACTGAAGCTTTCTTT.

The chain uses TRBV5-4 and TRBJ1-6, with unresolved D. The CDR3 is made up of 17 amino acids. Trimming pared 4 bases from V and 0 bases from J, leaving 14 bases between. Germline V CDR1 and CDR2: SGHNT, YYREEE (reference sequence). CDR3 sequence (DNA): TGTGCCAGCAGCCCGCATGGCGACCTCTCCTATAATTCACCCCTCCACTTT. Its protein product is CASSPHGDLSYNSPLHF.